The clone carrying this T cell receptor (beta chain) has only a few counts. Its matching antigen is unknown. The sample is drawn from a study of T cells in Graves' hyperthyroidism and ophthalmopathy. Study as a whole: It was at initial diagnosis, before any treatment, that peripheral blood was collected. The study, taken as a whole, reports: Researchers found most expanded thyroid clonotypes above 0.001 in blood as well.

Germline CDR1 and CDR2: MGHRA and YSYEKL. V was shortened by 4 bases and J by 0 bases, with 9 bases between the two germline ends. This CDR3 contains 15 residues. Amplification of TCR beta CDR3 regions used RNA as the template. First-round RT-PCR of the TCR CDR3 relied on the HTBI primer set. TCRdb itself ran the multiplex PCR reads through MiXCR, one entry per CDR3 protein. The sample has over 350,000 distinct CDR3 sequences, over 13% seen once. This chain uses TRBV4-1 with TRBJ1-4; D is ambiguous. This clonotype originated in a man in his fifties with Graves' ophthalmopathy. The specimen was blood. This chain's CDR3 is CASSLTPSTNEKLFF. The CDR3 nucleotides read TGCGCCAGCAGCCTTACCCCCTCAACTAATGAAAAACTGTTTTTT.